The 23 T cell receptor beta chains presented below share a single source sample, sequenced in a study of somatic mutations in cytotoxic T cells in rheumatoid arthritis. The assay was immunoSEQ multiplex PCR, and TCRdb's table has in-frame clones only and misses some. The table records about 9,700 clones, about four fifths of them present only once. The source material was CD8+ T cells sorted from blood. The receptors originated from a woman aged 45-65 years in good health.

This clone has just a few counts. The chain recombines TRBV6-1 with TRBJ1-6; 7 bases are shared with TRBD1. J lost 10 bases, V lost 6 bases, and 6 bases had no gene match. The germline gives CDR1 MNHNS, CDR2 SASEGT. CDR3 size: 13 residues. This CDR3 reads CASSDRVESPLHF. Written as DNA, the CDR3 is TGTGCCAGCAGCGACAGGGTAGAATCACCCCTCCACTTT.

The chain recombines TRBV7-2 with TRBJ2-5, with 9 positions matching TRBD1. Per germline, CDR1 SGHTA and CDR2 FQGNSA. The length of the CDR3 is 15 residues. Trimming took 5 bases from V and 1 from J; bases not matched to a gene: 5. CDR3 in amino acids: CASSPPGQGQETQYF. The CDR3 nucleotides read TGTGCCAGCAGCCCGCCGGGACAGGGCCAAGAGACCCAGTACTTC.

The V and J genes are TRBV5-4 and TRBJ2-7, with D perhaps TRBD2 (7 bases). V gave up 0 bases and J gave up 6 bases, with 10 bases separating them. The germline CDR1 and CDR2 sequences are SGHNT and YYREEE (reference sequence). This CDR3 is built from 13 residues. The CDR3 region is CASSLEGGVEQYF. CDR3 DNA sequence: TGTGCCAGCAGCTTGGAAGGGGGGGTCGAGCAGTACTTC.

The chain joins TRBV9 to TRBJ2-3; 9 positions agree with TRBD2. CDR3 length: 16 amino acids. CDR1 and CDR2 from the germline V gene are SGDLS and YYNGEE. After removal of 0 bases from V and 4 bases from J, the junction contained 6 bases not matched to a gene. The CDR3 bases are TGTGCCAGCAGCGTAGACGGAGCGGGGGGATCAGATACGCAGTATTTT. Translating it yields CASSVDGAGGSDTQYF.

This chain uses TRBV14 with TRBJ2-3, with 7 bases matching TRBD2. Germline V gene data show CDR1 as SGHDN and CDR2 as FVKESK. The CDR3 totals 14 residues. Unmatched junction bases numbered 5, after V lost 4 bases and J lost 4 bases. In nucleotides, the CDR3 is TGTGCCAGCAGCCGACGACTAGCCCCAGATACGCAGTATTTT. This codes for CASSRRLAPDTQYF.

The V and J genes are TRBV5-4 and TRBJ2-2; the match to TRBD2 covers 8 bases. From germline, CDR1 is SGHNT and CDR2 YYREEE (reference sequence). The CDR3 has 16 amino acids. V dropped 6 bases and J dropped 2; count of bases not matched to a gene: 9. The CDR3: CASISSSGSNTGELFF. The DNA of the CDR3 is TGTGCCAGCATCTCGTCCAGCGGGAGTAACACCGGGGAGCTGTTTTTT.

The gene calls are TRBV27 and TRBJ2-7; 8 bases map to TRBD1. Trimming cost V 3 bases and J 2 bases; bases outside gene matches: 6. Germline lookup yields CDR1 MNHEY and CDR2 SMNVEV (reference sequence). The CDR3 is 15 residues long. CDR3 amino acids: CASSLVTGVAYEQYF. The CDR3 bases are TGTGCCAGCAGTTTGGTGACAGGGGTTGCCTACGAGCAGTACTTC.

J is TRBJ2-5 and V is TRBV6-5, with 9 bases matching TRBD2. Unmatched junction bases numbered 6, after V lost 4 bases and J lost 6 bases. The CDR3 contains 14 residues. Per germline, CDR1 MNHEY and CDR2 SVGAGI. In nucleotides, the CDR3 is TGTGCCAGCAGTTTCGGGCTAGCGGGACAGACCCAGTACTTC. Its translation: CASSFGLAGQTQYF.

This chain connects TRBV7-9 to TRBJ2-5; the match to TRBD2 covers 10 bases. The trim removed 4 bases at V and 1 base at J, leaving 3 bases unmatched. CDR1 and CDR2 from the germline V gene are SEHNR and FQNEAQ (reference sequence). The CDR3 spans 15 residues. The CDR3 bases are TGTGCCAGCAGCTCGGAGCGGGGGGGCCAAGAGACCCAGTACTTC. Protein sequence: CASSSERGGQETQYF.

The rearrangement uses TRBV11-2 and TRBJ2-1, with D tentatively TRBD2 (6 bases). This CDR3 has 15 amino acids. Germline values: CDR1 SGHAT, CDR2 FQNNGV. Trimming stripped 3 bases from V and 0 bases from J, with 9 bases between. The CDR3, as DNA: TGTGCCAGCAGCTTCGGCGGGAACTCCTACAATGAGCAGTTCTTC. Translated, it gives CASSFGGNSYNEQFF.

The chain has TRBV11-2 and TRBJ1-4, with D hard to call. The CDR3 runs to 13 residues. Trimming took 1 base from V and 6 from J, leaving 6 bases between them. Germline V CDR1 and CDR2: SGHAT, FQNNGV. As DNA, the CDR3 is TGTGCCAGCAGCTTAGGTGCGGATGAAAAACTGTTTTTT. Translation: CASSLGADEKLFF.

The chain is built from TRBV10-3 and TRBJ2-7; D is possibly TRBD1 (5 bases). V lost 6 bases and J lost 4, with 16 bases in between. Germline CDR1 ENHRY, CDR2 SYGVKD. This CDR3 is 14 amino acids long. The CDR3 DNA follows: TGTGCCATCAGAGATTTTATGGACACTTACGAGCAGTACTTC. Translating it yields CAIRDFMDTYEQYF.

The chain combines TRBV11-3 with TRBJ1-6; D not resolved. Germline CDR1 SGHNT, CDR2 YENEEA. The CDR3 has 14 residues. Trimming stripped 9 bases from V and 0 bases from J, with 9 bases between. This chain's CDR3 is CASSEGSYNSPLHF. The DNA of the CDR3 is TGTGCCAGTTCGGAGGGCTCCTATAATTCACCCCTCCACTTT. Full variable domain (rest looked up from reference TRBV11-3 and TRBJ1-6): EAGVVQSPRYKIIEKKQPVAFWCNPISGHNTLYWYLQNLGQGPELLIRYENEEAVDDSQLPKDRFSAERLKGVDSTLKIQPAELGDSAVYLCASSEGSYNSPLHFGNGTRLTVT.

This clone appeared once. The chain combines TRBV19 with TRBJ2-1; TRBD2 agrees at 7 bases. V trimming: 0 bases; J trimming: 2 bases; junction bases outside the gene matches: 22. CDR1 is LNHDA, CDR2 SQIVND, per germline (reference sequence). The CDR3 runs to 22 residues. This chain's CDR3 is CASSIEASGGDWRSPTYNEQFF. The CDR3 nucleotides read TGTGCCAGTAGTATAGAAGCTAGCGGAGGGGATTGGCGCTCCCCGACCTACAATGAGCAGTTCTTC.

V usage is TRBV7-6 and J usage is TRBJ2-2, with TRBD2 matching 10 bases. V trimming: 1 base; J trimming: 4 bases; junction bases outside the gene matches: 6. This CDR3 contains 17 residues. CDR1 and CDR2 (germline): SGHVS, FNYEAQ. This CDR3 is CASSLGAGGPGTGELFF. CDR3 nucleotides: TGTGCCAGCAGCTTAGGAGCGGGGGGGCCTGGCACCGGGGAGCTGTTTTTT. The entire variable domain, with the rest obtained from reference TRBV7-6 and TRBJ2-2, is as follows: GAGVSQSPRYKVTKRGQDVALRCDPISGHVSLYWYRQALGQGPEFLTYFNYEAQQDKSGLPNDRFSAERPEGSISTLTIQRTEQRDSAMYRCASSLGAGGPGTGELFFGEGSRLTVL.

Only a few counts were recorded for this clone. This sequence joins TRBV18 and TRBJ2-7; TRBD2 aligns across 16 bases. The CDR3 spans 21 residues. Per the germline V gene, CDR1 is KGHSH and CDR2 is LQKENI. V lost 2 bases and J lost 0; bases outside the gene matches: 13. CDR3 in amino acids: CASSPTMGGGTSGRDSYEQYF. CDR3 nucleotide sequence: TGTGCCAGCTCACCAACAATGGGGGGAGGGACTAGCGGGAGGGACTCCTACGAGCAGTACTTC. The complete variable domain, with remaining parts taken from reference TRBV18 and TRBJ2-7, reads NAGVMQNPRHLVRRRGQEARLRCSPMKGHSHVYWYRQLPEEGLKFMVYLQKENIIDESGMPKERFSAEFPKEGPSILRIQQVVRGDSAAYFCASSPTMGGGTSGRDSYEQYFGPGTRLTVT.

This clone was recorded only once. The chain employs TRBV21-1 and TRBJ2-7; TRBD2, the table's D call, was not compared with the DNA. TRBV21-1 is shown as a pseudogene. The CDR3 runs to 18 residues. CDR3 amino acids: CASSKPPLSVAGGYEQYF. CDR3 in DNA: TGTGCCAGCAGCAAACCCCCCCTATCTGTAGCGGGAGGGTACGAGCAGTACTTC.

In DNA, the CDR3 is TGTGCCAGCAGCCAACGATCTAGATCACCCCTCCACTTT. Translated, it gives CASSQRSRSPLHF. The rearrangement joins TRBV14 to TRBJ1-6; no reliable D call. Trimming left V 2 bases short and J 10 bases short, with 9 bases between. CDR1 is SGHDN, CDR2 FVKESK, per germline. The CDR3 is made up of 13 amino acids.

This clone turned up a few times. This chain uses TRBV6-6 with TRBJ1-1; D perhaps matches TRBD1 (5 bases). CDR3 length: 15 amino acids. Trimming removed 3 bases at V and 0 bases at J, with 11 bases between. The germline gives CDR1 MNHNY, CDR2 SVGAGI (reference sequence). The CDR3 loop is CASSYQQGLNTEAFF. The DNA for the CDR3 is TGTGCCAGCAGTTATCAGCAGGGATTGAACACTGAAGCTTTCTTT.

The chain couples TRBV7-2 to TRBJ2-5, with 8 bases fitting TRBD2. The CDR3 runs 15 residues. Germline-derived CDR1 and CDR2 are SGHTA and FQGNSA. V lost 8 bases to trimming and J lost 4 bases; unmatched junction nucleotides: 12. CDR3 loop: CASELPGGARETQYF. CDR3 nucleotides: TGTGCCAGCGAGCTCCCCGGGGGGGCTCGAGAGACCCAGTACTTC.

The CDR3 DNA reads as TGCAGCGTGCCCGACAGGGGAAATCCCTACGAGCAGTACTTC. The encoded protein is CSVPDRGNPYEQYF. This chain connects TRBV29-1 to TRBJ2-7, with 8 bases identical to TRBD1. With V trimmed by 6 bases and J by 2 bases, 9 bases remained unmatched. Germline CDR1 and CDR2: SQVTM and ANQGSEA. The CDR3 extends over 14 amino acids.

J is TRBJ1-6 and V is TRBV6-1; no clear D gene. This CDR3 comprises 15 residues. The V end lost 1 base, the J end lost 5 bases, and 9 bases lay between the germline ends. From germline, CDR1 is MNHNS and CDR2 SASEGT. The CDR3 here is CASSEEGGNNSPLHF. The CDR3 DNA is TGTGCCAGCAGTGAAGAGGGAGGGAATAATTCACCCCTCCACTTT.

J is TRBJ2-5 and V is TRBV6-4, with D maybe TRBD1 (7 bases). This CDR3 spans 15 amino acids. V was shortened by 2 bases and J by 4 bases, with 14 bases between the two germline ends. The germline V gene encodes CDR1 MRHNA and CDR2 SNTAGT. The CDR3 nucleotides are TGTGCCAGCAGTGACACGGCAGGGGGGATAGAGACCCAGTACTTC. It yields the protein CASSDTAGGIETQYF.